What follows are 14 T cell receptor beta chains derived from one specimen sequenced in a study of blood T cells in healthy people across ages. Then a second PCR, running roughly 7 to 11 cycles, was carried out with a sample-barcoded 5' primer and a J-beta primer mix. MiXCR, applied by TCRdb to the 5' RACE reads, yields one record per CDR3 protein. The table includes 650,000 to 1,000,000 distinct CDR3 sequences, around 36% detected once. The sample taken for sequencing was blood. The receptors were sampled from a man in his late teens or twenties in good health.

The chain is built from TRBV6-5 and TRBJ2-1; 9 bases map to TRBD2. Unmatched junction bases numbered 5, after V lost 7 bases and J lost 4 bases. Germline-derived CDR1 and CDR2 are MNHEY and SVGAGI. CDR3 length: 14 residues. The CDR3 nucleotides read TGTGCCAGCACCGGCGGGGGGGAATACAATGAGCAGTTCTTC. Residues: CASTGGGEYNEQFF.

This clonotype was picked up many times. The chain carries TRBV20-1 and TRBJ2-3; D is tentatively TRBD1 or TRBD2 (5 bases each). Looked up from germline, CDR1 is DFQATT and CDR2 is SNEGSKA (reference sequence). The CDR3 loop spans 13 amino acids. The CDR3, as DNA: TGCAGGTGTCGGGACGAAAGCACAGATACGCAGTATTTT. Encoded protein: CRCRDESTDTQYF.

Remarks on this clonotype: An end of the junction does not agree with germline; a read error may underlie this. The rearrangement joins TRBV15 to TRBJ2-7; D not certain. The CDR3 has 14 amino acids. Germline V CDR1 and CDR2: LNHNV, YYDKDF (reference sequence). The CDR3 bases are TGTGCCACCAGCAGAGGAACAAACTCCTACGGGCAGTACTTC. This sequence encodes CATSRGTNSYGQYF.

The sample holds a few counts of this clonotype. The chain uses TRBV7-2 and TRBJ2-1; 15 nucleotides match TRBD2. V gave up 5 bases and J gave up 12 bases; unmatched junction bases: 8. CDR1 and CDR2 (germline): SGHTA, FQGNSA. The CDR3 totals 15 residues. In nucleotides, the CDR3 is TGTGCCAGCAGCCAAGGGACTAGCGGGAGGTCGGGGCAGTTCTTC. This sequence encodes CASSQGTSGRSGQFF.

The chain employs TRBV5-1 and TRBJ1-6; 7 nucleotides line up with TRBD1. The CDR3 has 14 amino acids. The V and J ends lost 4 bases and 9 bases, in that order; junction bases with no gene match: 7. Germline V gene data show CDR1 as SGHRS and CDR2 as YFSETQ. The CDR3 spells CASSPDRASSPLHF. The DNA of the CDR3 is TGCGCCAGCAGCCCTGACAGGGCGAGTTCACCCCTCCACTTT.

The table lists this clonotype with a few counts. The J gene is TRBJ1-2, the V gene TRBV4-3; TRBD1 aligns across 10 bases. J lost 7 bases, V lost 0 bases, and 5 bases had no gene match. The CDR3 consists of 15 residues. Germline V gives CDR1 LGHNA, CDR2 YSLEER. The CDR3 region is CASSQDYGQGGGYTF. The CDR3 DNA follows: TGCGCCAGCAGCCAAGATTACGGACAGGGGGGTGGCTACACCTTC.

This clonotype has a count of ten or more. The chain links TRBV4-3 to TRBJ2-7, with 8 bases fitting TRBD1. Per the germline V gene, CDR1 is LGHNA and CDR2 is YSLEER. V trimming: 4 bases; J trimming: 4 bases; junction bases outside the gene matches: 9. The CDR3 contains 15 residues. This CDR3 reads CASSPGPDRDYEQYF. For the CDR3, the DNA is TGCGCCAGCAGCCCCGGCCCGGACAGGGATTACGAGCAGTACTTC.

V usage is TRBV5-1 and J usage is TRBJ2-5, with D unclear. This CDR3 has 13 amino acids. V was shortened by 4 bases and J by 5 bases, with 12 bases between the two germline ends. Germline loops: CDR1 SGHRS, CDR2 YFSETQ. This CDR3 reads CASSTTRRETQYF. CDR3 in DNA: TGCGCCAGCAGCACGACTCGGCGGGAGACCCAGTACTTC.

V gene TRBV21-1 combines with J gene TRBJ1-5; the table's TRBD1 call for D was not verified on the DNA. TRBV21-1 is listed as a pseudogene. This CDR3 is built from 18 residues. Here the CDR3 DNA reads TGTGCCAGCAGCAAAGCCCGGGACCGACGGGCAGAAGATCAGCCCCAGCATTTT. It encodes CASSKARDRRAEDQPQHF.

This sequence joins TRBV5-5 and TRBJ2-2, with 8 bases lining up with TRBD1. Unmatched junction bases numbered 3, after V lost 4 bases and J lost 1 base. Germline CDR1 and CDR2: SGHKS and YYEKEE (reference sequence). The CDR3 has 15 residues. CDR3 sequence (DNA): TGTGCCAGCAGCAGAGGACAGGGGAACACCGGGGAGCTGTTTTTT. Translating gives CASSRGQGNTGELFF.

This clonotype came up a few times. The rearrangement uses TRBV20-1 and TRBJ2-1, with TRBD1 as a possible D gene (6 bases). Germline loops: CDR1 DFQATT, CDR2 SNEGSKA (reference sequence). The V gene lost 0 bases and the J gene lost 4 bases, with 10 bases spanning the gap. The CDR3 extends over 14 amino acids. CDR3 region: CSARDRDKYNEQFF. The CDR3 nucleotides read TGCAGTGCTAGAGACCGGGACAAATACAATGAGCAGTTCTTC.

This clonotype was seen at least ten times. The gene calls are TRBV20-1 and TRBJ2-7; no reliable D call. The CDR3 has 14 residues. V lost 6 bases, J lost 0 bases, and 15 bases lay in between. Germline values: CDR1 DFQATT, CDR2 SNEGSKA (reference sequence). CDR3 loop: CSASSTVSSYEQYF. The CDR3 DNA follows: TGCAGTGCCTCCTCGACGGTGAGCTCCTACGAGCAGTACTTC.

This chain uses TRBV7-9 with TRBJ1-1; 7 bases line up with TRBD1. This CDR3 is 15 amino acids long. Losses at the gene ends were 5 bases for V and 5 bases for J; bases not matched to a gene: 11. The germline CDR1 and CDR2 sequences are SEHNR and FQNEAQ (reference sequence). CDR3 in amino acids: CASSKTGELGTEAFF. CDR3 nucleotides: TGTGCCAGCAGCAAAACAGGGGAATTAGGGACTGAAGCTTTCTTT.

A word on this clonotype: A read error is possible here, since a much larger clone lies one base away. The CDR3, as DNA: TGTGCCAGCAGCCTCCGGACGAACTACAGTGAGCAGTTCTTC. Its translation: CASSLRTNYSEQFF. This chain joins TRBV7-2 and TRBJ2-1; D is unresolved. The CDR3 spans 14 residues. Germline V gives CDR1 SGHTA, CDR2 FQGNSA.